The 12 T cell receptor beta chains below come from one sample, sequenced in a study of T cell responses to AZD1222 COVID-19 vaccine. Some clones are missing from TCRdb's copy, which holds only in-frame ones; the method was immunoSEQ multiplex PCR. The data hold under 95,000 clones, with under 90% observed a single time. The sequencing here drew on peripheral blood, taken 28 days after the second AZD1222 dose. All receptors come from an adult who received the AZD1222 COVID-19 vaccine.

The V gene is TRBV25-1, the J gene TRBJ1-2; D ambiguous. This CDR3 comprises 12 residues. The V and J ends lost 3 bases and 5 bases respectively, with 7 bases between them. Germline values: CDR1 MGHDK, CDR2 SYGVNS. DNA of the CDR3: TGTGCCAGCAGTGAGATCGGGTATGGCTACACCTTC. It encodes CASSEIGYGYTF.

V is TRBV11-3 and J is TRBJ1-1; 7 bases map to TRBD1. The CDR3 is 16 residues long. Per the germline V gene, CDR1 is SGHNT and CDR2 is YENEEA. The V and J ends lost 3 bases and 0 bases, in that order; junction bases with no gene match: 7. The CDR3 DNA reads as TGTGCCAGCAGCTTCGGGGGAACAGGGGTGAACACTGAAGCTTTCTTT. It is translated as CASSFGGTGVNTEAFF.

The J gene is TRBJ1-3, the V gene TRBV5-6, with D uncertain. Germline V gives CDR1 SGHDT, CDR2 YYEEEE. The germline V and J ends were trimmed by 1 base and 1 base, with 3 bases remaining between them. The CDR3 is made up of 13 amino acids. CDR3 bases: TGTGCCAGCAGCTTGTCTTCTGGAAACACCATATATTTT. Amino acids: CASSLSSGNTIYF.

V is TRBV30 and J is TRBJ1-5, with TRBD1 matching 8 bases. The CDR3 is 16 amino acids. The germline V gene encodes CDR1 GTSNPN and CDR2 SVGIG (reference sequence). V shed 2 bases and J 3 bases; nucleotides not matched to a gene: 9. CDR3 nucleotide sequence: TGTGCCTGGAGTACCCCAGGACAGGGCTTCAATCAGCCCCAGCATTTT. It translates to CAWSTPGQGFNQPQHF.

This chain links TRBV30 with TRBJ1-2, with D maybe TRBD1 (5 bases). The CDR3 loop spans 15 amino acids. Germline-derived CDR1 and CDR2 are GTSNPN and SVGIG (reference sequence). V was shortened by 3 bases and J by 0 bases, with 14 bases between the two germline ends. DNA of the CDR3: TGTGCCTGGAGCGGGGGATCCCCGACTAACTATGGCTACACCTTC. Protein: CAWSGGSPTNYGYTF.

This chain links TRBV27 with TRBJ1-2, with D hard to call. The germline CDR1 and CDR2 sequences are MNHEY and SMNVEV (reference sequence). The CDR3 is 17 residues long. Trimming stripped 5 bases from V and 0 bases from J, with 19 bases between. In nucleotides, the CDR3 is TGTGCCAGCAGTCCACAACGTCCGGGATCAACTAACTATGGCTACACCTTC. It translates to CASSPQRPGSTNYGYTF.

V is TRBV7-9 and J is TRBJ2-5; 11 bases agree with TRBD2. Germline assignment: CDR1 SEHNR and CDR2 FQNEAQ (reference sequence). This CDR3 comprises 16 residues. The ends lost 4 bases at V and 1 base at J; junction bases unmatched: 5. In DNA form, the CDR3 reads TGTGCCAGCAGCTCCGGGACTAGCGGAGTCCAAGAGACCCAGTACTTC. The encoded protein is CASSSGTSGVQETQYF.

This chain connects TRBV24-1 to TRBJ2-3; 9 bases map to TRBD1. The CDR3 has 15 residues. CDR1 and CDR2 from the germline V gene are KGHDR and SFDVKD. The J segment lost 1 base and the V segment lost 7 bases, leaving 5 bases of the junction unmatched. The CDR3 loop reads CATSVTGGGTDTQYF. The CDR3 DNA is TGTGCCACCAGCGTAACAGGGGGCGGCACAGATACGCAGTATTTT.

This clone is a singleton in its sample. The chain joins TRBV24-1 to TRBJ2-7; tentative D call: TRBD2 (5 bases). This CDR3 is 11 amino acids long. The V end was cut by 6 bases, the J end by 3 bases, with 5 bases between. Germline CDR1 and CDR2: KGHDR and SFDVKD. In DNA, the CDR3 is TGTGCCACCAGTCGGGGCTACGAGCAGTACTTC. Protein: CATSRGYEQYF.

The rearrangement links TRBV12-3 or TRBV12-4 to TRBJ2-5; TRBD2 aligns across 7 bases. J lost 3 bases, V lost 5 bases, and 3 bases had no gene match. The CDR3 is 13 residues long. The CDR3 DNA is TGTGCCAGCAGTCTGAGCGGGGAAGAGACCCAGTACTTC. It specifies CASSLSGEETQYF.

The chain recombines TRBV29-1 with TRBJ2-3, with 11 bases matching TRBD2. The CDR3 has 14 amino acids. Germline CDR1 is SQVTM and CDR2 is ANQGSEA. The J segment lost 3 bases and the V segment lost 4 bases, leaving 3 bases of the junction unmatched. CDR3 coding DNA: TGCAGCGTTGGACTAGCGGGGAGGACAGATACGCAGTATTTT. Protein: CSVGLAGRTDTQYF.

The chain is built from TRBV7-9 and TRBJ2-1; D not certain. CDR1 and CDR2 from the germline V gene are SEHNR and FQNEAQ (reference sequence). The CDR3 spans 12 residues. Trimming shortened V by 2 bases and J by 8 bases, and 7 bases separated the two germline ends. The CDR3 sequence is CASSLISDEQFF. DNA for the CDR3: TGTGCCAGCAGCTTAATATCGGATGAGCAGTTCTTC.